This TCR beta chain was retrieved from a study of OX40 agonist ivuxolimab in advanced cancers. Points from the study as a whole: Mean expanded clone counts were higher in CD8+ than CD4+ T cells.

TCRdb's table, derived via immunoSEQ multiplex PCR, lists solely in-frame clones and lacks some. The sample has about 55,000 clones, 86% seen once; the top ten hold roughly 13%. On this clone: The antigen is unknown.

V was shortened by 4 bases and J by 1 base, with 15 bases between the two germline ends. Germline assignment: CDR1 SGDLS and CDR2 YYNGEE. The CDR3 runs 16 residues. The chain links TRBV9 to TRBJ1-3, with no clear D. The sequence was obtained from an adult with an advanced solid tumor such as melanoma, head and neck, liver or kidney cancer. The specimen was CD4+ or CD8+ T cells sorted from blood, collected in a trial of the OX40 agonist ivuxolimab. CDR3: CASSPARGWSGNTIYF. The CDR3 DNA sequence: TGTGCCAGCAGCCCCGCCCGAGGGTGGTCTGGAAACACCATATATTTT.